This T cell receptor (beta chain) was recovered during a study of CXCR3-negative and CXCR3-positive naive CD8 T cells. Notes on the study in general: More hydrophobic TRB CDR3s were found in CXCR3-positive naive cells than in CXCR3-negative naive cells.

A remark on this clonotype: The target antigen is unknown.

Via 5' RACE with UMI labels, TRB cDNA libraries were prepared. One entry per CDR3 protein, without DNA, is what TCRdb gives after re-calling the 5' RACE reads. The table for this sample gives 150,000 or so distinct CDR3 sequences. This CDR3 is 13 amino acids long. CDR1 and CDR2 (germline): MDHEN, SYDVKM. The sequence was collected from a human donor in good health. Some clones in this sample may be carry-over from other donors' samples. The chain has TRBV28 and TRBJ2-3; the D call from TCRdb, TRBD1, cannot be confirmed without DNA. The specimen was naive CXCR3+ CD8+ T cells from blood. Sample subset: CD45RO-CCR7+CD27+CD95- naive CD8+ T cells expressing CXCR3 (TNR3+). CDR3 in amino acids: CASGTGSTDTQYF.